Reported below is one T cell receptor (beta chain). This sample is drawn from a study of T cells in Graves' hyperthyroidism and ophthalmopathy. On the study more broadly: Blood from the periphery was taken at initial diagnosis, before any treatment.

This CDR3 spans 13 amino acids. CDR1 and CDR2 (germline): SGDLS, YYNGEE. Trimming took off 3 bases at V and 5 bases at J, with 10 bases between the two ends. Using RNA transcripts as the source, TCR beta CDR3 regions were amplified. Researchers ran a first-round RT-PCR on the TCR CDR3 using the HTBI primer set. TCRdb reprocessed the multiplex PCR reads via MiXCR and lists one record per CDR3 protein. The sample lists about 620,000 distinct CDR3 sequences, 16% seen once, with over 3.5% in the top ten. The sequencing sample was made of blood. J is TRBJ2-3 and V is TRBV9, with D uncertain. The receptor was isolated from a woman in her 30s with Graves' hyperthyroidism. DNA of the CDR3: TGTGCCAGCAGCGCACCCGAGAAAGATACGCAGTATTTT. This gives the protein CASSAPEKDTQYF. Combining the CDR3 with reference TRBV9 and TRBJ2-3 gives the whole variable domain DSGVTQTPKHLITATGQRVTLRCSPRSGDLSVYWYQQSLDQGLQFLIQYYNGEERAKGNILERFSAQQFPDLHSELNLSSLELGDSALYFCASSAPEKDTQYFGPGTRLTVL.